This entry describes one T cell receptor beta chain. The target antigen is unknown. The entry originates in a study of blood T cells in healthy people across ages. Regarding the study as a whole: Diversity was higher, and naive CD4+ cells more numerous, in long-lived donors than in aged donors.

The CDR3 totals 13 residues. The V end lost 5 bases, the J end lost 6 bases, and 14 bases lay between the germline ends. Germline-derived CDR1 and CDR2 are SGHAT and FQNNGV. A J-beta primer mix and a sample-barcoded 5' primer were used in a second PCR of about 7 to 12 cycles. Each cDNA molecule was tagged by a template-switch adaptor that had 12 random nucleotides. TCRdb analysed the 5' RACE reads with MiXCR anew, one entry per CDR3 protein. The repertoire holds about 1.5 million distinct CDR3 sequences, with around 42% as singletons. PBMCs were isolated at a quantity of at least 6 million per sample.

The rearrangement links TRBV11-2 to TRBJ2-7, with D possibly being TRBD1 or TRBD2 (5 bases each). This TCR came from a woman aged 18-29 years in good health. The sequencing sample was made of blood. The CDR3, as DNA: TGTGCCAGCAGCGAGGCCCCAGGGACCGAGCAGTACTTC. Its protein product is CASSEAPGTEQYF.